Each of the 31 T cell receptor beta chains below was sequenced from the same sample in a study of blood T cell repertoires in COVID-19. Assay used: immunoSEQ multiplex PCR; TCRdb lists only in-frame clones, some missing. The data contain about 85,000 clones, around 88% of them singletons. The sample taken for sequencing was peripheral blood. The receptors shown here come from a man in his 60s with acute or convalescent COVID-19.

V and J are TRBV3-1 (or the pseudogene TRBV3-2) and TRBJ2-1; 7 positions match TRBD1. Germline lookup yields CDR1 LGHDT and CDR2 YNNKEL (reference sequence). V gave up 5 bases and J gave up 12 bases; unmatched junction bases: 7. There are 12 residues in the CDR3. CDR3 sequence reads: CASSARTGWQFF. Written as DNA, the CDR3 is TGTGCCAGCAGCGCCCGGACAGGCTGGCAGTTCTTC.

V and J are TRBV9 and TRBJ2-7; 8 positions agree with TRBD1. J lost 8 bases, V lost 0 bases, and 10 bases had no gene match. CDR1 is SGDLS and CDR2 is YYNGEE in the germline V gene. The CDR3 totals 15 residues. CDR3 sequence (DNA): TGTGCCAGCAGCGTAGGGGGGACAGGCCCCGCCAAGCAGTACTTC. Translated: CASSVGGTGPAKQYF.

This clone was seen more than once but under ten times. The rearrangement links TRBV5-1 to TRBJ1-5; TRBD1 matches at 11 bases. V trimming: 0 bases; J trimming: 1 base; junction bases outside the gene matches: 0. CDR3 length equals 16 residues. The germline V gene encodes CDR1 SGHRS and CDR2 YFSETQ. As DNA, the CDR3 is TGCGCCAGCAGCTTGGGGGACAGGGGGAGCAATCAGCCCCAGCATTTT. Translating it yields CASSLGDRGSNQPQHF.

CDR3 amino acids: CASSLGQGATGANVLTF. In nucleotides, the CDR3 is TGTGCCAGCAGCTTGGGCCAGGGGGCGACTGGGGCCAACGTCCTGACTTTC. This rearrangement joins TRBV5-5 to TRBJ2-6; 8 bases are a match to TRBD1. With 0 bases clipped from V and 2 bases from J, the junction kept 4 bases outside the gene matches. This CDR3 comprises 17 residues. Per germline, CDR1 SGHKS and CDR2 YYEKEE (reference sequence).

This clone was observed a handful of times. V and J are TRBV5-1 and TRBJ2-7; unclear D gene. Trimming removed 4 bases at V and 2 bases at J, with 10 bases between. Germline values: CDR1 SGHRS, CDR2 YFSETQ. CDR3 length: 13 residues. DNA for the CDR3: TGCGCCAGCAGCGAAGGTGCGGCCTACGAGCAGTACTTC. It codes for CASSEGAAYEQYF.

On this clone: A much larger clone differs from this one at a single base, so this may be a read error. The gene calls are TRBV7-8 and TRBJ2-1; D might be TRBD1 (6 bases). The CDR3 contains 13 residues. CDR1 is SGHVS, CDR2 FQNEAQ, per germline. Trimming shortened V by 4 bases and J by 2 bases, and 6 bases separated the two germline ends. CDR3 bases: TGTGCCAGCAGCTCAGGGGCCTACAATGAGCAGTTCTTC. Translating gives CASSSGAYNEQFF.

V usage is TRBV12-3 or TRBV12-4 and J usage is TRBJ2-1; D uncertain. V was pared by 4 bases and J by 5 bases, with 9 bases between. The CDR3 loop spans 13 amino acids. CDR3 amino acids: CASSWAGDNEQFF. The CDR3 bases are TGTGCCAGCAGTTGGGCAGGTGACAATGAGCAGTTCTTC.

The V and J genes are TRBV18 and TRBJ2-3, with D uncertain. This CDR3 has 16 amino acids. Germline V gene data show CDR1 as KGHSH and CDR2 as LQKENI. V lost 2 bases and J lost 6, with 18 bases in between. DNA of the CDR3: TGTGCCAGCTCACCAAGGAAAGAAACCCCCGGGGATACGCAGTATTTT. Protein product: CASSPRKETPGDTQYF.

The chain couples TRBV11-1 to TRBJ2-5; D unclear. CDR3 length: 13 residues. Germline V CDR1 and CDR2: SGHAT, FQDESV (reference sequence). V lost 7 bases and J 4 bases, leaving 13 bases between the germline ends. CDR3 amino acids: CASKAALGETQYF. The CDR3 coding sequence is TGTGCCAGCAAGGCGGCTTTAGGAGAGACCCAGTACTTC.

The chain links TRBV4-3 to TRBJ1-4, with no clear D. The germline CDR1 and CDR2 sequences are LGHNA and YSLEER. The CDR3 extends over 14 amino acids. V was clipped by 6 bases and J by 0 bases, with 8 bases between them. The CDR3 is CASSVSATNEKLFF. The CDR3 bases are TGCGCCAGCAGTGTGAGCGCAACTAATGAAAAACTGTTTTTT.

The J gene is TRBJ1-2, the V gene TRBV27; no clear D gene. There are 15 residues in the CDR3. The germline gives CDR1 MNHEY, CDR2 SMNVEV (reference sequence). Trimming shortened V by 3 bases and J by 4 bases, and 15 bases separated the two germline ends. CDR3 residues: CASSFGRDPFYGYTF. As DNA, the CDR3 is TGTGCCAGCAGTTTCGGCCGGGATCCTTTCTATGGCTACACCTTC.

This chain connects TRBV11-3 to TRBJ2-1, with D perhaps TRBD2 (6 bases). V was pared by 3 bases and J by 10 bases, with 16 bases between. Germline values: CDR1 SGHNT, CDR2 YENEEA. CDR3 size: 14 residues. The CDR3 protein is CASSLPGDPKEQFF. The CDR3 DNA follows: TGTGCCAGCAGCTTGCCGGGGGACCCCAAGGAGCAGTTCTTC.

As concerns this clone: The germline gene is not matched at one end of the junction; a read error may be the cause. This rearrangement joins TRBV4-1 to TRBJ1-1; D possibly corresponds to TRBD1 (5 bases). This CDR3 has 14 residues. Germline V gene data show CDR1 as MGHRA and CDR2 as YSYEKL. This chain's CDR3 is CASSQGAGLTTRAF. The CDR3 bases are TGCGCCAGCAGCCAAGGAGCGGGGCTAACTACTCGAGCCTTT.

This clone has just a few counts. V and J are TRBV6-5 and TRBJ1-2, with TRBD1 identical over 7 bases. The CDR3 extends over 14 amino acids. V was clipped by 1 base and J by 4 bases; unmatched bases: 3. Germline CDR1 is MNHEY and CDR2 is SVGAGI. CDR3 loop: CASSYLGQSYGYTF. CDR3 nucleotides: TGTGCCAGCAGTTACTTGGGACAGAGCTATGGCTACACCTTC.

The chain is built from TRBV30 and TRBJ1-3; 7 bases are a match to TRBD1. Germline CDR1 reads GTSNPN; CDR2 reads SVGIG (reference sequence). The CDR3 totals 13 residues. Unmatched junction bases numbered 0, after V lost 4 bases and J lost 0 bases. This CDR3 is CAWNRGSGNTIYF. In DNA, the CDR3 is TGTGCCTGGAACAGGGGCTCTGGAAACACCATATATTTT.

There are a few counts of this clone. The chain links TRBV3-1 (or the pseudogene TRBV3-2) to TRBJ1-3; maybe TRBD1 (6 bases). V gave up 0 bases and J gave up 0 bases, with 6 bases separating them. The CDR3 has 15 residues. Germline V gene sequence: CDR1 LGHDT, CDR2 YNNKEL (reference sequence). The CDR3 coding sequence is TGTGCCAGCAGCCAAGAGGGACACTCTGGAAACACCATATATTTT. Its translation is CASSQEGHSGNTIYF.

The chain has TRBV30 and TRBJ1-1; D call uncertain. V gave up 0 bases and J gave up 2 bases, with 10 bases separating them. Germline assignment: CDR1 GTSNPN and CDR2 SVGIG (reference sequence). The CDR3 consists of 14 residues. DNA of the CDR3: TGTGCCTGGAGTGTAGGAGTCACTAACACTGAAGCTTTCTTT. Translating it yields CAWSVGVTNTEAFF.

The gene calls are TRBV6-5 and TRBJ1-6; 8 nucleotides agree with TRBD1. Germline V CDR1 and CDR2: MNHEY, SVGAGI. The junction had 8 bases not matched to a gene; V was cut back by 8 bases and J by 5 bases. The CDR3 spans 15 residues. The CDR3 spells CASRYPGQDNSPLHF. Here the CDR3 DNA reads TGTGCCAGCCGATATCCGGGACAGGATAATTCACCCCTCCACTTT.

The chain combines TRBV19 with TRBJ1-2, with a tentative D call TRBD1 (5 bases). Per the germline V gene, CDR1 is LNHDA and CDR2 is SQIVND (reference sequence). With 7 bases removed from V and 4 bases from J, the gap between germline ends came to 16 bases. This CDR3 is 14 amino acids long. Here the CDR3 reads CASTLGGTIYGYTF. The CDR3 DNA sequence: TGTGCCAGTACCCTCGGCGGGACTATCTATGGCTACACCTTC.

The V gene is TRBV5-1, the J gene TRBJ2-1; 7 nucleotides line up with TRBD1. V shed 2 bases and J 6 bases; nucleotides not matched to a gene: 11. The CDR3 covers 16 residues. Germline V CDR1 and CDR2: SGHRS, YFSETQ. CDR3 nucleotides: TGCGCCAGCAGCTTTGGTCCGACAGGGCCCTTCAATGAGCAGTTCTTC. Translation gives CASSFGPTGPFNEQFF.

The chain links TRBV7-2 to TRBJ2-3; D unclear. The germline V gene encodes CDR1 SGHTA and CDR2 FQGNSA. This CDR3 comprises 15 residues. V lost 4 bases and J 2 bases, leaving 13 bases between the germline ends. CDR3 sequence: CASSYGASFTDTQYF. CDR3 nucleotide sequence: TGTGCCAGCAGCTACGGAGCGAGTTTCACAGATACGCAGTATTTT.

The gene calls are TRBV28 and TRBJ1-2; 8 nucleotides line up with TRBD1. V lost 5 bases, J lost 0 bases, and 8 bases stayed unmatched. The germline gives CDR1 MDHEN, CDR2 SYDVKM. This CDR3 has 16 amino acids. CDR3 in DNA: TGTGCCAGCAGTCCGGACAGGGCAGTGGCTAACTATGGCTACACCTTC. Protein: CASSPDRAVANYGYTF.

The rearrangement links TRBV5-1 to TRBJ1-1; TRBD1 matches 9 bases. Germline CDR1 reads SGHRS; CDR2 reads YFSETQ. V lost 5 bases to trimming and J lost 0 bases; unmatched junction nucleotides: 11. This CDR3 contains 17 residues. CDR3 coding DNA: TGCGCCAGCAGGGACCGGGACAGGGTTGGGATGAACACTGAAGCTTTCTTT. Translated: CASRDRDRVGMNTEAFF.

This clone has a handful of counts. The V gene is TRBV7-9, the J gene TRBJ1-5; D unresolved. The length of the CDR3 is 16 residues. The germline gives CDR1 SEHNR, CDR2 FQNEAQ (reference sequence). Between the trimmed V and J ends, which lost 1 base and 5 bases, there was a span of 15 bases. Here the CDR3 reads CASSLGGSLLDQPQHF. The CDR3 DNA sequence: TGTGCCAGCAGCTTAGGAGGGAGTCTTCTCGATCAGCCCCAGCATTTT.

V gene TRBV7-2 combines with J gene TRBJ2-3; 11 bases fit TRBD1. V was clipped by 5 bases and J by 2 bases; unmatched bases: 6. The CDR3 runs 16 residues. Per the germline V gene, CDR1 is SGHTA and CDR2 is FQGNSA. CDR3 protein: CASSRRTGGFTDTQYF. CDR3 in DNA: TGTGCCAGCAGCCGCCGGACAGGGGGCTTCACAGATACGCAGTATTTT.

The chain is built from TRBV7-9 and TRBJ2-2; 10 nucleotides agree with TRBD1. The J segment lost 4 bases and the V segment lost 5 bases, leaving 4 bases of the junction unmatched. The V gene's germline CDR1 is SEHNR and CDR2 FQNEAQ (reference sequence). There are 15 residues in the CDR3. DNA of the CDR3: TGTGCCAGCAGCCCCGACAGGGGGCCCACCGGGGAGCTGTTTTTT. Translating gives CASSPDRGPTGELFF. Variable domain in full (rest from reference TRBV7-9 and TRBJ2-2): DTGVSQNPRHKITKRGQNVTFRCDPISEHNRLYWYRQTLGQGPEFLTYFQNEAQLEKSRLLSDRFSAERPKGSFSTLEIQRTEQGDSAMYLCASSPDRGPTGELFFGEGSRLTVL.

This chain uses TRBV27 with TRBJ2-7, with 8 nucleotides matching TRBD1. This CDR3 has 15 amino acids. The V gene's germline CDR1 is MNHEY and CDR2 SMNVEV (reference sequence). J gave up 3 bases and V 5 bases, and 9 bases lay outside the gene matches. CDR3 protein: CASSLEWTGFYEQYF. In DNA, the CDR3 is TGTGCCAGCAGTCTGGAATGGACAGGGTTCTACGAGCAGTACTTC.

V and J are TRBV4-3 and TRBJ1-2, with 8 nucleotides matching TRBD1. Germline V gene lookup returns CDR1 LGHNA and CDR2 YSLEER. The CDR3 loop spans 15 amino acids. J gave up 3 bases and V 1 base, and 4 bases lay outside the gene matches. CDR3 in amino acids: CASSQGTGGDYGYTF. CDR3 coding DNA: TGCGCCAGCAGCCAAGGTACAGGGGGTGACTATGGCTACACCTTC.

This clone was observed a handful of times. The chain employs TRBV11-3 and TRBJ1-1, with D maybe TRBD1 (5 bases). CDR1 is SGHNT and CDR2 is YENEEA in the germline V gene. This CDR3 has 14 residues. With 0 bases removed from V and 7 bases from J, the gap between germline ends came to 12 bases. CDR3 protein: CASSLDSRGSEAFF. CDR3 nucleotides: TGTGCCAGCAGCTTAGATTCTAGGGGCAGTGAAGCTTTCTTT.

On this clone itself: Compared with germline, one end of the junction differs, possibly owing to a read error. The J gene is TRBJ2-7, the V gene TRBV7-9; 12 nucleotides align to TRBD2. There are 15 residues in the CDR3. The V gene's germline CDR1 is SEHNR and CDR2 FQNEAQ (reference sequence). The DNA of the CDR3 is TGTGTCAGCAGCTTAGTGACTAGCGGGGGATACGAGCAGTACTTC. Its protein product is CVSSLVTSGGYEQYF.

The V call is TRBV5-8, the J call TRBJ1-2; D remains ambiguous. The CDR3 length is 15 residues. The germline V and J ends were trimmed by 0 bases and 2 bases, with 11 bases remaining between them. In germline, CDR1 is SGHTS, CDR2 YDEGEE. The CDR3 protein is CASSLEAGANYGYTF. DNA for the CDR3: TGTGCCAGCAGCTTGGAGGCAGGCGCAAACTATGGCTACACCTTC.